These 8 T cell receptor beta chains were all obtained from the same sample, sequenced in a study of blood T cell repertoires in COVID-19 (dated by TCRdb to 2020 to 2021). The library came from the immunoSEQ multiplex PCR assay. TCRdb limited this immuneACCESS table to in-frame rearrangements with V and J called. A share of clones is missing; checked studies link under half to unresolved V genes, and the rest is unexplained. This sample holds more than 250,000 clones; 86% were observed only once. The biggest ten clones account for about 2.6% of the sample. The material sequenced was PBMCs or T cells enriched from blood (not recorded which). These receptors were collected from a woman aged 18-29 years who had recovered from COVID-19.

This clone was counted between two and nine times. In DNA form, the CDR3 reads TGCAGCGTCCCTCCGGTAGGGGGGGATGATTACAATGAGCAGTTCTTC. As protein: CSVPPVGGDDYNEQFF. The chain employs TRBV29-1 and TRBJ2-1; tentative D call: TRBD2 (7 bases). Trimming left V 6 bases short and J 4 bases short, with 22 bases between. The CDR3 consists of 16 residues. Germline V lookup: CDR1 SQVTM, CDR2 ANQGSEA.

The chain is built from TRBV11-2 and TRBJ2-2, with 8 bases aligning to TRBD2. The CDR3 totals 16 residues. V gave up 1 base and J gave up 7 bases; unmatched junction bases: 8. Germline V gene lookup returns CDR1 SGHAT and CDR2 FQNNGV. The CDR3 here is CASSLATGGPYGELFF. The CDR3 DNA is TGTGCCAGCAGCTTAGCGACGGGGGGGCCGTACGGGGAGCTGTTTTTT.

This chain connects TRBV28 to TRBJ2-3; 7 positions match TRBD2. Germline V lookup: CDR1 MDHEN, CDR2 SYDVKM. Trimming removed 2 bases from V and 4 bases from J; junction bases left unmatched: 9. This CDR3 is 16 amino acids long. The CDR3 DNA follows: TGTGCCAGCAGTTTAAGTGACGGGAGGCTTCCAGATACGCAGTATTTT. This encodes CASSLSDGRLPDTQYF.

This chain joins TRBV7-8 and TRBJ1-6; D may be TRBD1 (5 bases). Looked up from germline, CDR1 is SGHVS and CDR2 is FQNEAQ. The CDR3 spans 15 residues. V lost 0 bases and J 8 bases, leaving 11 bases between the germline ends. The chain's CDR3 is CASSLAGQEYSPLHF. The CDR3 DNA reads as TGTGCCAGCAGCTTAGCGGGGCAGGAATATTCACCCCTCCACTTT.

The chain employs TRBV5-1 and TRBJ2-4; 11 nucleotides agree with TRBD2. CDR1 and CDR2 (germline): SGHRS, YFSETQ. This CDR3 region has 16 residues. V lost 4 bases and J lost 0; bases outside the gene matches: 3. The chain's CDR3 is CASSHGLAGAKNIQYF. The CDR3 DNA reads TGCGCCAGCAGCCACGGACTAGCGGGAGCCAAAAACATTCAGTACTTC.

The chain links TRBV7-2 to TRBJ1-2; 7 nucleotides line up with TRBD1. CDR1 and CDR2 (germline): SGHTA, FQGNSA. With 4 bases clipped from V and 4 bases from J, the junction kept 3 bases outside the gene matches. The CDR3 runs 13 residues. The CDR3, as DNA: TGTGCCAGCAGCTCTAGGGACAGCTATGGCTACACCTTC. It codes for CASSSRDSYGYTF.

The genes are TRBV11-2 and TRBJ2-1, with 8 bases matching TRBD2. With V trimmed by 8 bases and J by 4 bases, 10 bases remained unmatched. CDR1 and CDR2 from the germline V gene are SGHAT and FQNNGV. CDR3 length: 15 residues. The CDR3 nucleotides are TGTGCCAGCGCCCGGCGGGGGGTAGGGTACAATGAGCAGTTCTTC. Translation: CASARRGVGYNEQFF. The full variable domain, with the rest looked up from reference TRBV11-2 and TRBJ2-1, is EAGVAQSPRYKIIEKRQSVAFWCNPISGHATLYWYQQILGQGPKLLIQFQNNGVVDDSQLPKDRFSAERLKGVDSTLKIQPAKLEDSAVYLCASARRGVGYNEQFFGPGTRLTVL.

This chain connects TRBV11-2 to TRBJ2-7; 8 bases line up with TRBD2. With 5 bases clipped from V and 4 bases from J, the junction kept 10 bases outside the gene matches. The length of the CDR3 is 15 residues. Germline CDR1 is SGHAT and CDR2 is FQNNGV. The CDR3 loop reads CASSDSGLATYEQYF. The CDR3 DNA reads TGTGCCAGCAGCGACTCAGGACTAGCTACGTACGAGCAGTACTTC. The variable domain in full, with the rest retrieved from reference TRBV11-2 and TRBJ2-7, is EAGVAQSPRYKIIEKRQSVAFWCNPISGHATLYWYQQILGQGPKLLIQFQNNGVVDDSQLPKDRFSAERLKGVDSTLKIQPAKLEDSAVYLCASSDSGLATYEQYFGPGTRLTVT.